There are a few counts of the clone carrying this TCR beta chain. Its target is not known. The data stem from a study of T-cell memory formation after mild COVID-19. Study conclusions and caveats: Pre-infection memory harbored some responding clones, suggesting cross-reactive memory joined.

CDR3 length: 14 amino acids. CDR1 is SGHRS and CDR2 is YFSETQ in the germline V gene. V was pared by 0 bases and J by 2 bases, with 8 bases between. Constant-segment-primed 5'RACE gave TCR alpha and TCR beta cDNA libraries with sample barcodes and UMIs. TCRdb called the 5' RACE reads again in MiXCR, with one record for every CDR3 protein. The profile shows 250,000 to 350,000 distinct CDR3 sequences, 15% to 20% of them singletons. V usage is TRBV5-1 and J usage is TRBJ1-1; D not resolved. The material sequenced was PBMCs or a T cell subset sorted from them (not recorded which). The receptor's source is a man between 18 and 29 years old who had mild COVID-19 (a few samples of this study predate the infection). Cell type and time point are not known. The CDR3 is CASSLDPGNTEAFF. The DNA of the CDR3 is TGCGCCAGCAGCTTGGATCCAGGTAACACTGAAGCTTTCTTT.